This T cell receptor (beta chain) was sequenced during a study of cytomegalovirus exposure and HLA in healthy donors. Study observations and caveats: Common viral pathogens (according to a later analysis) appeared linked to several of the most significant clusters. TCR beta sequences reportedly predicted most subjects' HLA-A and HLA-B alleles accurately. TCR association rates varied by HLA locus in a later analysis, with DRB1 highest and HLA-C lowest.

Samples came from healthy bone marrow donors. This CDR3 is built from 18 residues. In germline, CDR1 is SGDLS, CDR2 YYNGEE. J gave up 2 bases and V 0 bases, and 7 bases lay outside the gene matches. Both 60 Vbeta primers and 13 Jbeta primers went into the PCR. Assay: immunoSEQ multiplex PCR; the TCRdb copy retains only in-frame clones and omits some. The table records 90,000 to 150,000 clones, 75% to 90% of them present only once. Of note for this clone: Antigen unknown.

The source of this sequence is a man in his forties in good health and CMV-seronegative. The source material was PBMCs. This chain uses TRBV9 with TRBJ2-3; the match to TRBD2 covers 12 bases. This CDR3 reads CASSVATWTSGNTDTQYF. DNA of the CDR3: TGTGCCAGCAGCGTAGCTACTTGGACTAGCGGGAACACAGATACGCAGTATTTT. The variable domain in full, with the rest retrieved from reference TRBV9 and TRBJ2-3, is DSGVTQTPKHLITATGQRVTLRCSPRSGDLSVYWYQQSLDQGLQFLIQYYNGEERAKGNILERFSAQQFPDLHSELNLSSLELGDSALYFCASSVATWTSGNTDTQYFGPGTRLTVL.